The clone carrying this T cell receptor (beta chain) was recorded once. The sample belongs to a study of blood T cell repertoires in COVID-19. Study-wide context: Sites across the United States, Italy and Spain contributed samples from acute and convalescent COVID-19.

In the authors' methods: Estimation of nucleated cell counts was performed using reference gene primer amplification. Method: immunoSEQ multiplex PCR; TCRdb's copy keeps in-frame clones and lacks some. The V and J calls and clone size come from that table; D and trimming were worked out from the DNA. This table has tens of thousands of clones, 70% to 90% appearing once. Per germline, CDR1 SEHNR and CDR2 FQNEAQ (reference sequence). Deletions cut 2 bases from V and 3 bases from J, with 7 bases between. The CDR3 has 14 residues. Sequenced sample: peripheral blood. The V gene is TRBV7-9, the J gene TRBJ2-2; D gene unclear. The source of this sequence is a human donor in a cohort sampled during active COVID-19. The chain's CDR3 is CASSLRTDTGELFF. In nucleotides, the CDR3 is TGTGCCAGCAGCTTAAGAACAGACACCGGGGAGCTGTTTTTT.